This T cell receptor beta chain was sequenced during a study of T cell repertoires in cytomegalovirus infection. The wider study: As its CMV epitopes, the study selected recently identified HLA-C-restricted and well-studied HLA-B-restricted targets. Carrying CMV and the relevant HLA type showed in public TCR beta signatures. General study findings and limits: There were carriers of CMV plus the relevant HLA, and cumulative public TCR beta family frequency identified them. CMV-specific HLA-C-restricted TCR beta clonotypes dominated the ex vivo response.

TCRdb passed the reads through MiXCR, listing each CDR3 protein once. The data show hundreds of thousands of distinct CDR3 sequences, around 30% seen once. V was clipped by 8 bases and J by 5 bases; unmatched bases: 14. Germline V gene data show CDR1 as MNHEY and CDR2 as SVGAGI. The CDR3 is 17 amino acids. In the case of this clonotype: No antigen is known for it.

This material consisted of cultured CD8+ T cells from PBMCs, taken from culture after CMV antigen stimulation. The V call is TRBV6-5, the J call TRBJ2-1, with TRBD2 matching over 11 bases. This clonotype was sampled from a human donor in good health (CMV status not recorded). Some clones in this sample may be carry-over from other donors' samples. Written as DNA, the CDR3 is TGTGCCAGCCTACCTTACGGACTAGCGGGCCTAAACAATGAGCAGTTCTTC. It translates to CASLPYGLAGLNNEQFF.